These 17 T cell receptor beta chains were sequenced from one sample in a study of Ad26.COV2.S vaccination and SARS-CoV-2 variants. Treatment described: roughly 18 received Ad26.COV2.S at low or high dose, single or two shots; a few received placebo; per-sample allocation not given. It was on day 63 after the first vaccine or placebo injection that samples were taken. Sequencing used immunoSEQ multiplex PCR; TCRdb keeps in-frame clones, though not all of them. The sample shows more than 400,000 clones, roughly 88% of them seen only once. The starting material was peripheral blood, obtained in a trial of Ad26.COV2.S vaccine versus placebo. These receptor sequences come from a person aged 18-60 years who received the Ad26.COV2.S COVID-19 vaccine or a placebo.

CDR3 loop: CASSLVGRAGNTIYF. In DNA form, the CDR3 reads TGTGCCAGCAGCTTAGTCGGCAGGGCTGGAAACACCATATATTTT. The chain links TRBV11-2 to TRBJ1-3, with TRBD1 as a possible D gene (5 bases). This CDR3 contains 15 residues. The germline V and J ends were trimmed by 1 base and 2 bases, with 9 bases remaining between them. The V gene's germline CDR1 is SGHAT and CDR2 FQNNGV.

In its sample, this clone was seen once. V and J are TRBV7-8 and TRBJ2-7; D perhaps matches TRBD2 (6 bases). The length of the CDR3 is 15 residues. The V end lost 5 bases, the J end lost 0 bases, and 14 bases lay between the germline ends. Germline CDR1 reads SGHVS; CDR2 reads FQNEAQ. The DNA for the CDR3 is TGTGCCAGCAGCCCCACTAGCACCCTCTCCTACGAGCAGTACTTC. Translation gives CASSPTSTLSYEQYF.

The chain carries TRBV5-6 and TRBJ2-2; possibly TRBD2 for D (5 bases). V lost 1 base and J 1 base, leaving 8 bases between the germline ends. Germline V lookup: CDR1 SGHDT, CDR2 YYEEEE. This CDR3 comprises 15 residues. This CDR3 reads CASSLRRVNTGELFF. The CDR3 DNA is TGTGCCAGCAGCTTGAGGCGGGTGAACACCGGGGAGCTGTTTTTT.

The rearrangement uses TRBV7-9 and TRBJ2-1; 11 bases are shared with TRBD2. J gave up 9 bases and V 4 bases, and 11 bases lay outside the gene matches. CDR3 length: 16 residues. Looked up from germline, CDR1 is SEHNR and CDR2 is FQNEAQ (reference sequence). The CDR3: CASSSLISGRGGEQFF. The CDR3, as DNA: TGTGCCAGCAGCTCCCTGATTAGCGGGAGGGGTGGTGAGCAGTTCTTC.

For the CDR3, the DNA is TGTGCCAGCAGCGCATCCCGAACTAGCGGTGAAGAGACCCAGTACTTC. Translation gives CASSASRTSGEETQYF. The J gene is TRBJ2-5, the V gene TRBV13; 8 nucleotides line up with TRBD2. This CDR3 comprises 16 residues. Trimming took 5 bases from V and 3 from J; bases not matched to a gene: 11. The germline CDR1 and CDR2 sequences are PRHDT and FYEKMQ (reference sequence).

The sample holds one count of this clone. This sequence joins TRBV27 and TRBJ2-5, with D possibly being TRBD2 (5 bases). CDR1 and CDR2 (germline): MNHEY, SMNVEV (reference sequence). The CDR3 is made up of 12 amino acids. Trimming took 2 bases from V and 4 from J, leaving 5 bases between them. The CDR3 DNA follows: TGTGCCAGCAGTTTACGGGGAGAGACCCAGTACTTC. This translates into CASSLRGETQYF.

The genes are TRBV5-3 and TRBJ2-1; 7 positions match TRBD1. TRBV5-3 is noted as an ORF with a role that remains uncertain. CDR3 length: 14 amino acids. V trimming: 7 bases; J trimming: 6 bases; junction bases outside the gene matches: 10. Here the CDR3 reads CARDNRGPPNEQFF. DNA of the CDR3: TGTGCCAGAGACAACAGGGGCCCCCCCAATGAGCAGTTCTTC.

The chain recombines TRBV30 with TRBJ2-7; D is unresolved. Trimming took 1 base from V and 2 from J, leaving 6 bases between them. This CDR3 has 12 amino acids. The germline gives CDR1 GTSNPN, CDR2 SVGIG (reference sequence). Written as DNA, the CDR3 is TGTGCCTGGAGTGAGGCCCCCTACGAGCAGTACTTC. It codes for CAWSEAPYEQYF.

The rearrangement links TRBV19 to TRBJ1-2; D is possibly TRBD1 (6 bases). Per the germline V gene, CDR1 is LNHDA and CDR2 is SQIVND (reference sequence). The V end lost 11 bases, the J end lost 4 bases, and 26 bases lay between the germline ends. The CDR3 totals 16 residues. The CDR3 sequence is CAAALSGTSPLYGYTF. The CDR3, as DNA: TGTGCCGCAGCGTTATCAGGGACATCCCCGCTCTATGGCTACACCTTC. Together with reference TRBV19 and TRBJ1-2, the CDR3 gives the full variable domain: DGGITQSPKYLFRKEGQNVTLSCEQNLNHDAMYWYRQDPGQGLRLIYYSQIVNDFQKGDIAEGYSVSREKKESFPLTVTSAQKNPTAFYLCAAALSGTSPLYGYTFGSGTRLTVV.

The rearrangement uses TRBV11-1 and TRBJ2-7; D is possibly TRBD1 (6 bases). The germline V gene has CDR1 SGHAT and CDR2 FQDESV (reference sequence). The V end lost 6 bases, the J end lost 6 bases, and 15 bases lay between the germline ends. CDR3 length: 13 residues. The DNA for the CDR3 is TGTGCCAGCAGTCGGACTCCAGGGGCCGAGCAGTACTTC. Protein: CASSRTPGAEQYF.

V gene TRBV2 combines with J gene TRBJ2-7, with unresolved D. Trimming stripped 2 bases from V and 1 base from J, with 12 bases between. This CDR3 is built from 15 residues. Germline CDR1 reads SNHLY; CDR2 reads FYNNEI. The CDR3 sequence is CASSETVRRSYEQYF. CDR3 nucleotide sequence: TGTGCCAGCAGTGAAACGGTCAGGAGATCCTACGAGCAGTACTTC.

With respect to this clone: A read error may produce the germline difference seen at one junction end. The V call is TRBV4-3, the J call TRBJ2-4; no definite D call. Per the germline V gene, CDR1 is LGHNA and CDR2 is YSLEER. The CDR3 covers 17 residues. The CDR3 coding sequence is TGCACCAGCAGCCAAGAAGTCCCGGTCCTAGGCAAAAACATTCAGTACTTC. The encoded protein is CTSSQEVPVLGKNIQYF.

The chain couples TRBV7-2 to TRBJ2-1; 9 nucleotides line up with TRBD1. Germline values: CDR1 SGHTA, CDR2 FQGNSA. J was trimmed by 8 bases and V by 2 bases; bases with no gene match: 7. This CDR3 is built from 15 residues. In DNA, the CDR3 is TGTGCCAGCAGCTTAATGGGACAGGGTCGGGATGAGCAGTTCTTC. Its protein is CASSLMGQGRDEQFF.

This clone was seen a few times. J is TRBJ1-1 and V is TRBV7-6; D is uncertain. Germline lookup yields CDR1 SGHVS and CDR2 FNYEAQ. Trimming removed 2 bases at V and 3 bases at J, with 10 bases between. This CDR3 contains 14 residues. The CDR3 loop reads CASSLTVRDTEAFF. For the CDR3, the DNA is TGTGCCAGCAGCTTAACCGTAAGGGACACTGAAGCTTTCTTT.

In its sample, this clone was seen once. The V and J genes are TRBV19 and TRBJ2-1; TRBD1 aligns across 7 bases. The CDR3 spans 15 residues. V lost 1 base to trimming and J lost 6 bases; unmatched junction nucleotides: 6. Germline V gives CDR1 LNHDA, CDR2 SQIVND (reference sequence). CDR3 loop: CASSIARQGPNEQFF. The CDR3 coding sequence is TGTGCCAGTAGTATAGCGCGACAGGGCCCCAATGAGCAGTTCTTC.

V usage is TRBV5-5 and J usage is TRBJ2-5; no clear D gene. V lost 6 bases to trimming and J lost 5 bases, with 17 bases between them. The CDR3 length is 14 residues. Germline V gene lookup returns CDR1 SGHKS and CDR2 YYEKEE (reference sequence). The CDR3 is CASNPPGRVETQYF. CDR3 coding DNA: TGTGCCAGCAACCCCCCCGGTAGGGTTGAGACCCAGTACTTC.

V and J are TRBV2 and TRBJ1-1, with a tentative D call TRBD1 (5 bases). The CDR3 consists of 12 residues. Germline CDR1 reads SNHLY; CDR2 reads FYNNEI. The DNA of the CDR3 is TGTGTAACGGGGAGGGGGAACACTGAAGCTTTCTTT. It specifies CVTGRGNTEAFF.